Listed below are T cell receptor beta chains from one sample, sequenced in a study of cytomegalovirus exposure and HLA in healthy donors. Data came from immunoSEQ multiplex PCR; TCRdb stores just in-frame clones and leaves some out. The table includes roughly 170,000 clones, about four fifths detected once. Material for sequencing was PBMCs. All receptors come from a man between 50 and 59 years old in good health and CMV-seronegative. Each CDR3 is given with its conserved first and last residue. D genes are given only for firm matches. Not all rows give a size; the values are once, few, many and, for expanded clones, a class.

CDR3 protein: CASSQNARGGSNNEQFF
CDR3 DNA: TGTGCCAGCAGCCAAAACGCTCGGGGGGGAAGTAACAATGAGCAGTTCTTC
J gene: TRBJ2-1
V gene: TRBV4-2
clone size: .
D gene: TRBD2

CDR3 protein: CAWIGAAHSYNEQFF
CDR3 DNA: TGTGCCTGGATTGGAGCGGCCCATTCCTACAATGAGCAGTTCTTC
J gene: TRBJ2-1
V gene: TRBV30
clone size: .
D gene: .

CDR3 protein: CASSYSYNRARGYTF
CDR3 DNA: TGTGCCAGCAGTTACTCCTATAACAGGGCGCGTGGCTACACCTTC
J gene: TRBJ1-2
V gene: TRBV6-5
clone size: .
D gene: .

CDR3 protein: CASSLALRTWGRDQPQHF
CDR3 DNA: TGTGCCAGCAGCTTAGCGTTAAGGACATGGGGCCGAGACCAGCCCCAGCATTTT
J gene: TRBJ1-5
V gene: TRBV7-2
clone size: .
D gene: .

CDR3 protein: CASSFGGIEAEAFF
CDR3 DNA: TGTGCCAGCAGTTTTGGAGGAATCGAGGCTGAAGCTTTCTTT
J gene: TRBJ1-1
V gene: TRBV28
clone size: .
D gene: .

CDR3 protein: CASSIRGWTRGRTEAFF
CDR3 DNA: TGTGCGAGTAGTATTCGCGGGTGGACTCGAGGAAGGACTGAAGCTTTCTTT
J gene: TRBJ1-1
V gene: TRBV19
clone size: .
D gene: .

CDR3 protein: CASSFGEKLFF
CDR3 DNA: TGTGCCAGCAGCTTCGGTGAAAAACTGTTTTTT
J gene: TRBJ1-4
V gene: TRBV7-2
clone size: few
D gene: .

CDR3 protein: CATGDTGELFF
CDR3 DNA: TGTGCCACCGGAGACACCGGGGAGCTGTTTTTT
J gene: TRBJ2-2
V gene: TRBV19
clone size: .
D gene: .

CDR3 protein: CASYALAGFNEQFF
CDR3 DNA: TGTGCCAGCTACGCCCTAGCGGGGTTCAATGAGCAGTTCTTC
J gene: TRBJ2-1
V gene: TRBV2
clone size: .
D gene: TRBD2

CDR3 protein: CASKGANVAPSGYTF
CDR3 DNA: TGTGCCAGTAAGGGGGCGAACGTCGCCCCCTCTGGCTACACCTTC
J gene: TRBJ1-2
V gene: TRBV19
clone size: .
D gene: TRBD1

CDR3 protein: CASSSYTGGHTEAFF
CDR3 DNA: TGTGCCAGCAGCTCCTATACAGGGGGCCACACTGAAGCTTTCTTT
J gene: TRBJ1-1
V gene: TRBV7-6
clone size: .
D gene: TRBD1

CDR3 protein: CASGQGSSGTYEQYF
CDR3 DNA: TGTGCTAGTGGTCAAGGGTCTAGCGGAACCTACGAGCAGTACTTC
J gene: TRBJ2-7
V gene: TRBV12-5
clone size: once
D gene: TRBD2

CDR3 protein: CASSQDQLAGSYEQYF
CDR3 DNA: TGTGCCAGCAGCCAAGATCAACTAGCGGGGTCCTACGAGCAGTACTTC
J gene: TRBJ2-7
V gene: TRBV14
clone size: .
D gene: TRBD2

CDR3 protein: CASSLAGVGETQYF
CDR3 DNA: TGTGCTAGCAGCTTAGCGGGTGTCGGGGAGACCCAGTACTTC
J gene: TRBJ2-5
V gene: TRBV7-7
clone size: .
D gene: TRBD2

CDR3 protein: CASSGRSSNQPQHF
CDR3 DNA: TGTGCCAGCAGTGGTAGAAGCAGCAATCAGCCCCAGCATTTT
J gene: TRBJ1-5
V gene: TRBV2
clone size: few
D gene: .

CDR3 protein: CASSVLDILDTQYF
CDR3 DNA: TGTGCCAGCAGCGTTTTGGACATCTTGGATACGCAGTATTTT
J gene: TRBJ2-3
V gene: TRBV9
clone size: .
D gene: .

CDR3 protein: CASTGQSYEQYF
CDR3 DNA: TGTGCCAGCACAGGACAGAGCTACGAGCAGTACTTC
J gene: TRBJ2-7
V gene: TRBV6-1
clone size: .
D gene: .

CDR3 protein: CASSLFFAGGGYEQYF
CDR3 DNA: TGTGCCAGCAGCTTATTCTTCGCGGGGGGAGGCTACGAGCAGTACTTC
J gene: TRBJ2-7
V gene: TRBV11-2
clone size: .
D gene: TRBD2

CDR3 protein: CASSEAGEVNGYTF
CDR3 DNA: TGTGCCAGCTCAGAGGCAGGGGAAGTGAATGGCTACACCTTC
J gene: TRBJ1-2
V gene: TRBV18
clone size: .
D gene: .

CDR3 protein: CASFDRTNTGELFF
CDR3 DNA: TGTGCCAGTTTTGACAGGACGAACACCGGGGAGCTGTTTTTT
J gene: TRBJ2-2
V gene: TRBV6-6
clone size: .
D gene: .

CDR3 protein: CASSLVGRREKLFF
CDR3 DNA: TGTGCCAGCAGCTTAGTAGGGAGAAGGGAAAAACTGTTTTTT
J gene: TRBJ1-4
V gene: TRBV7-9
clone size: .
D gene: .

CDR3 protein: CATSRELAGYEQYF
CDR3 DNA: TGTGCCACCAGCAGAGAACTAGCGGGGTACGAGCAGTACTTC
J gene: TRBJ2-7
V gene: TRBV15
clone size: .
D gene: TRBD2

CDR3 protein: CASSRMGQLTSGGMAQYF
CDR3 DNA: TGTGCCAGCAGCCGAATGGGACAGCTGACTAGCGGGGGGATGGCGCAGTATTTT
J gene: TRBJ2-3
V gene: TRBV7-9
clone size: .
D gene: TRBD2

CDR3 protein: CASSLLGLRDEQFF
CDR3 DNA: TGTGCCAGCAGTTTATTAGGACTAAGAGATGAGCAGTTCTTC
J gene: TRBJ2-1
V gene: TRBV27
clone size: .
D gene: .

CDR3 protein: CASSLIQARDRKYRQGFNQNDYTF
CDR3 DNA: TGTGCCAGCAGCTTAATACAAGCTCGGGACCGGAAATACCGACAGGGGTTCAACCAAAATGACTACACCTTC
J gene: TRBJ1-2
V gene: TRBV7-3
clone size: .
D gene: TRBD1

CDR3 protein: CASSFSSGYEQYF
CDR3 DNA: TGTGCCAGCAGCTTTAGCTCGGGGTACGAGCAGTACTTC
J gene: TRBJ2-7
V gene: TRBV7-2
clone size: .
D gene: .

CDR3 protein: CASKRMVYDTQYF
CDR3 DNA: TGTGCCAGCAAGAGGATGGTTTATGATACGCAGTATTTT
J gene: TRBJ2-3
V gene: TRBV2
clone size: few
D gene: .

CDR3 protein: CASSPSWTVQETQYF
CDR3 DNA: TGTGCCAGCAGCCCGAGTTGGACAGTGCAAGAGACCCAGTACTTC
J gene: TRBJ2-5
V gene: TRBV7-2
clone size: .
D gene: .

CDR3 protein: CASSSTVTGNTIYF
CDR3 DNA: TGCGCCAGCAGCTCGACAGTTACTGGAAACACCATATATTTT
J gene: TRBJ1-3
V gene: TRBV5-1
clone size: .
D gene: .

CDR3 protein: CASSQFYNSPLHF
CDR3 DNA: TGTGCCAGCAGCCAGTTTTATAATTCACCCCTCCACTTT
J gene: TRBJ1-6
V gene: TRBV6-1
clone size: .
D gene: .

CDR3 protein: CASSSDRVSFREQFF
CDR3 DNA: TGTGCCAGCAGCTCGGATCGGGTTAGCTTCCGTGAGCAGTTCTTC
J gene: TRBJ2-1
V gene: TRBV5-5
clone size: .
D gene: .

CDR3 protein: CASRMTGSGEKLFF
CDR3 DNA: TGTGCCAGCAGGATGACAGGGTCAGGAGAAAAACTGTTTTTT
J gene: TRBJ1-4
V gene: TRBV5-8
clone size: .
D gene: TRBD1

CDR3 protein: CASSPHGQTNEKLFF
CDR3 DNA: TGTGCCAGCAGTCCCCATGGGCAGACTAATGAAAAACTGTTTTTT
J gene: TRBJ1-4
V gene: TRBV28
clone size: few
D gene: .

CDR3 protein: CASSQDRDYYEQYF
CDR3 DNA: TGCGCCAGCAGCCAAGACCGGGACTACTACGAGCAGTACTTC
J gene: TRBJ2-7
V gene: TRBV4-1
clone size: .
D gene: TRBD2

CDR3 protein: CASSAYYREQYF
CDR3 DNA: TGTGCCAGCAGCGCCTATTACAGAGAGCAGTACTTC
J gene: TRBJ2-7
V gene: TRBV7-2
clone size: .
D gene: .

CDR3 protein: CASSQGPTGVNSPLHF
CDR3 DNA: TGCGCCAGCAGCCAAGGACCAACAGGGGTCAATTCACCCCTCCACTTT
J gene: TRBJ1-6
V gene: TRBV4-3
clone size: .
D gene: TRBD1

CDR3 protein: CASSQGDGNYGYTF
CDR3 DNA: TGTGCCAGCTCACAGGGGGACGGGAACTATGGCTACACCTTC
J gene: TRBJ1-2
V gene: TRBV18
clone size: .
D gene: .

CDR3 protein: CASSPLGQTLNTEAFF
CDR3 DNA: TGTGCCAGCTCACCCCTGGGACAGACTTTGAACACTGAAGCTTTCTTT
J gene: TRBJ1-1
V gene: TRBV18
clone size: .
D gene: TRBD1

CDR3 protein: CASSRPTGGEQYF
CDR3 DNA: TGTGCCAGCAGCCGCCCCACAGGGGGCGAGCAGTACTTC
J gene: TRBJ2-7
V gene: TRBV7-2
clone size: .
D gene: TRBD1

CDR3 protein: CASSIAGTGVEEQFF
CDR3 DNA: TGTGCCAGCTCAATAGCCGGGACAGGGGTGGAGGAGCAGTTCTTC
J gene: TRBJ2-1
V gene: TRBV6-4
clone size: once
D gene: TRBD1

CDR3 protein: CASSLGPGLAGLETQYF
CDR3 DNA: TGTGCCAGCAGCTTAGGCCCCGGACTAGCGGGGCTGGAGACCCAGTACTTC
J gene: TRBJ2-5
V gene: TRBV11-2
clone size: .
D gene: TRBD2

CDR3 protein: CASNHRGGRATYEQYF
CDR3 DNA: TGTGCCAGCAACCATAGGGGGGGCCGAGCAACCTACGAGCAGTACTTC
J gene: TRBJ2-7
V gene: TRBV7-2
clone size: .
D gene: .

CDR3 protein: CASSPGPGVTGANVLTF
CDR3 DNA: TGCGCCAGCAGCCCGGGACCGGGAGTGACTGGGGCCAACGTCCTGACTTTC
J gene: TRBJ2-6
V gene: TRBV5-1
clone size: .
D gene: .

CDR3 protein: CASSSGQGFNEQFF
CDR3 DNA: TGCGCCAGCAGTTCCGGACAGGGATTCAATGAGCAGTTCTTC
J gene: TRBJ2-1
V gene: TRBV4-3
clone size: .
D gene: TRBD1